This T cell receptor (beta chain) was retrieved from a study of shared clonotypes between healthy human individuals. The study's findings and limits: Rarefaction analysis demonstrated incomplete sorted-subset sequencing notwithstanding large depth.

CDR1 SGDLS and CDR2 YYNGEE come from the germline V gene. V lost 3 bases, J lost 6 bases, and 9 bases lay in between. The CDR3 totals 13 residues. A note on this clone: Its antigen is as yet unknown.

Naive CD8 cells, CD45RO-negative and positively selected for CCR7, excluded terminally differentiated effector memory CD45RA+ cells. The method was immunoSEQ multiplex PCR; TCRdb's version includes in-frame clones alone and lacks a portion of them. The sample records about 680,000 clones, about 90% being singletons. Sequenced sample: naive CD8+ T cells sorted from blood. The chain uses TRBV9 and TRBJ2-2; D is unclear. The TCR comes from a man aged 25 to 45 in good health. CDR3 bases: TGTGCCAGCAGCGCCGGGTGGGCCGGGGAGCTGTTTTTT. Translating it yields CASSAGWAGELFF.